The clone carrying this T cell receptor beta chain came up a few times. At the DNA level, this CDR3 is encoded by other sequences in the same sample as well. CDR3 length: 14 amino acids. The germline V gene encodes CDR1 SGHTA and CDR2 FQGNSA. Deletions cut 1 base from V and 1 base from J, with 7 bases between. These data belong to a study of blood T cell repertoires in COVID-19. Across the whole study: The samples span acute and convalescent COVID-19 from the United States, Italy and Spain. The analysed material was cDNA or gDNA that came from T cells, B-cell-depleted T cells, or PBMCs.

Original analysis: Amplification from reference gene primers served as the basis for estimated nucleated cell counts. Clones were sequenced by immunoSEQ multiplex PCR, and TCRdb holds only the in-frame ones, with some missing. The D gene and trimming were derived from the DNA, and the V and J assignments and clone size from that table. The sample carries about half a million clones, around 85% recorded once. This chain connects TRBV7-2 to TRBJ1-1; D unclear. The sequence was obtained from a human donor in a cohort sampled during active COVID-19. The sample comprised peripheral blood. The CDR3 DNA sequence: TGTGCCAGCAGCTTAGGAACAGCGAACACTGAAGCTTTCTTT. Its protein is CASSLGTANTEAFF. Complete variable domain (other parts from reference TRBV7-2 and TRBJ1-1): GAGVSQSPSNKVTEKGKDVELRCDPISGHTALYWYRQSLGQGLEFLIYFQGNSAPDKSGLPSDRFSAERTGGSVSTLTIQRTQQEDSAVYLCASSLGTANTEAFFGQGTRLTVV.